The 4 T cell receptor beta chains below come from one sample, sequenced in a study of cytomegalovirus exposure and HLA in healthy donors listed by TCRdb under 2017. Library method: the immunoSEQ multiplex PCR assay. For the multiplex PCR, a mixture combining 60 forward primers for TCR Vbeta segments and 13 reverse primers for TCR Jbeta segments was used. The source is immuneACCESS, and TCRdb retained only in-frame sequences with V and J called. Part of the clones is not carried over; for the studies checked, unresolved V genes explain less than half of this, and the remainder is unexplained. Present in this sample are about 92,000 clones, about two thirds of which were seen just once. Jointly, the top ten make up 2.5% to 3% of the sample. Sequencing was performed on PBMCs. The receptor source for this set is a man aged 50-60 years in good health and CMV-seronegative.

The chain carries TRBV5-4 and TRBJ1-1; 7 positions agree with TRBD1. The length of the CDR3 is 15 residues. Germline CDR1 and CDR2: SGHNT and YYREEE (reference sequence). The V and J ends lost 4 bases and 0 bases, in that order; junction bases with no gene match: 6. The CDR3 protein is CASSGRDRLNTEAFF. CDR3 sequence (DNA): TGTGCCAGCAGCGGGCGGGACAGACTGAACACTGAAGCTTTCTTT.

This CDR3 reads CASSLVGRGNEQFF. Here the CDR3 DNA reads TGTGCCAGCAGCTTAGTTGGGCGGGGCAATGAGCAGTTCTTC. V usage is TRBV11-2 and J usage is TRBJ2-1; D is possibly TRBD2 (6 bases). Per the germline V gene, CDR1 is SGHAT and CDR2 is FQNNGV. V shed 1 base and J shed 6 bases, with 10 bases lying between them. This CDR3 region has 14 residues.

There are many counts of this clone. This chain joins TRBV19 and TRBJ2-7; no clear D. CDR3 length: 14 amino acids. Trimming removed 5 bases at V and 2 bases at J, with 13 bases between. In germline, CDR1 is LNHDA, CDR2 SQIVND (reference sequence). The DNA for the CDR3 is TGTGCCAGTAGTCGAGGTGTGGAGACCTACGAGCAGTACTTC. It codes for CASSRGVETYEQYF. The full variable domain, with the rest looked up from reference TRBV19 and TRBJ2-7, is DGGITQSPKYLFRKEGQNVTLSCEQNLNHDAMYWYRQDPGQGLRLIYYSQIVNDFQKGDIAEGYSVSREKKESFPLTVTSAQKNPTAFYLCASSRGVETYEQYFGPGTRLTVT.

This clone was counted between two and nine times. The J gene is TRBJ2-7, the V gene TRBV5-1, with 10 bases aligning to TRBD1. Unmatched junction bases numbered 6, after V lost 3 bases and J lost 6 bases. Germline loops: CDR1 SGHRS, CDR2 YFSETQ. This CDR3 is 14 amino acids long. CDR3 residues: CASSSTGGASEQYV. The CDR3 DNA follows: TGCGCCAGCAGCTCGACAGGGGGCGCGAGCGAGCAGTACGTC.